Sequencing of this T cell receptor beta chain was carried out in a study of cytomegalovirus exposure and HLA in healthy donors. Background on the study: A prior study identified roughly 110 million unique TCR beta sequences from about 180 million T cells. Study-wide findings and caveats: 87-base-pair reads could not separate some V segments, including TRBV6-2 and TRBV6-3. Later analysis demonstrated an association between a missense DCLRE1C variant and TCR beta V- and J-gene trimming.

The germline CDR1 and CDR2 sequences are SGHRS and YFSETQ. The CDR3 length is 14 residues. Losses at the gene ends were 4 bases for V and 3 bases for J; bases not matched to a gene: 5. PCR employed 60 Vbeta and 13 Jbeta primers. The repertoire was sequenced with immunoSEQ multiplex PCR; TCRdb's copy has only in-frame clones and lacks some. The table lists 150,000 to 200,000 clones, 75% of them singletons. This clone was detected once. What it recognizes is unknown. The chain recombines TRBV5-1 with TRBJ1-1; TRBD1 agrees at 8 bases. The origin of this receptor is a male donor in good health and CMV-seronegative. Sequenced material: PBMCs. As DNA, the CDR3 is TGCGCCAGCAGCACTGGACAGGGTCACACTGAAGCTTTCTTT. Translation gives CASSTGQGHTEAFF.